This T cell receptor (delta chain) is drawn from a study of gamma-delta chains in newborns, infants, children. Trimming took 2 bases from V and 0 from J, leaving 19 bases between them. The CDR3 is 16 residues long. The germline CDR1 and CDR2 sequences are TVYSNPD and GDNSRS (reference sequence). Notes on this clone: TCRdb assigns this DNA the protein of a much larger clone, which departs from its translation at residue 4; this likely reflects a read error, and the protein shown comes from translating the DNA.

TCRdb re-identified clones in the reads via CATT. The profile shows several thousand delta-chain clones, 3.5% to 4% of them singletons. The chain couples TRDV3 to TRDJ1; TRDD3 is a possible D gene (5 bases). The sequenced material came from blood. This clonotype was sampled from a child who was a newborn, infant or young child, either healthy, febrile or measles-vaccinated (not recorded which). CDR3 DNA: TGTGCCTTTCGCGCCCGGATAGCCCGGTACACCGATAAACTCATCTTT. It encodes CAFRARIARYTDKLIF.